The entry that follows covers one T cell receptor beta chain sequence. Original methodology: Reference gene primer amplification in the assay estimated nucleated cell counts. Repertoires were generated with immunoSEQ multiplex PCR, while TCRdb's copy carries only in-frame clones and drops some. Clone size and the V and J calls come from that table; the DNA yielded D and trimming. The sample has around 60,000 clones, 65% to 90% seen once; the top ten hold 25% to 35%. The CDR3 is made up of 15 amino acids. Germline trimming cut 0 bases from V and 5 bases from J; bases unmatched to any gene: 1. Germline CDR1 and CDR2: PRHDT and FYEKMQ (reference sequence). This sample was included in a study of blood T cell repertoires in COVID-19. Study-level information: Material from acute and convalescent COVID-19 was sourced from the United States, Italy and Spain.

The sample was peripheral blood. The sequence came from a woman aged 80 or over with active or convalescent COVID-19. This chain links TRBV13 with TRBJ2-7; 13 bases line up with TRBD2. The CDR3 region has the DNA TGTGCCAGCAGCTTAGGACTAGCGGGGGGGGACGAGCAGTACTTC. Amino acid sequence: CASSLGLAGGDEQYF.